The T cell receptor (beta chain) described here comes from a study of T-cell reconstitution after alpha-beta-depleted transplantation in children. This clonotype has ten or more counts. With 3 bases clipped from V and 3 bases from J, the junction kept 2 bases outside the gene matches. The CDR3 spans 15 residues. CDR1 and CDR2 (germline): SGHKS, YYEKEE (reference sequence). TCRbeta library preparation incorporated unique molecular identifiers. TCRdb re-analysed the PCR reads in MiXCR, keeping a single row per CDR3 protein. The repertoire holds about 540,000 distinct CDR3 sequences, with approximately 20% as singletons.

Sample: PBMCs from the stem cell graft donor, taken from the stem cell graft. The sequence came from a human donor who donated a stem cell graft to a child with acute lymphoblastic leukemia. The chain carries TRBV5-5 and TRBJ2-1, with 11 bases matching TRBD2. The CDR3 region has the DNA TGTGCCAGCAGCTGGGGACTAGCGGACTACAATGAGCAGTTCTTC. It yields the protein CASSWGLADYNEQFF.